Given below is one TCR beta chain in context. Its antigen is unknown. Per-base quality was not reported, and no clone a single base away is much larger than it. This entry comes from a study of shared clonotypes between healthy human individuals (TCRdb year 2020). In terms of the full investigation: The cohort comprised two women and three men aged 18 to 49 years. Leukapheresis yielded between about 0.85 and 9 billion PBMCs per donor. Libraries were prepared and TCR repertoires were sequenced by different laboratories using diverse techniques, in order to increase sequencing depth and limit assay-specific biases. Blood TCR repertoires of about 5 healthy adults were deeply sequenced to estimate repertoire size and the extent of clonotype sharing between individuals. Per donor, three plates each were used for CD4 naive and CD4 memory, two for CD8 naive, and one for CD8 memory.

The CDR3 numbers 13 residues from cysteine through phenylalanine. Solely the CDR3 DNA is kept, with 39 bases framed from the first base. CDR1 and CDR2, looked up from the germline V gene, are MDHEN and SYDVKM. The junction carries 6 bases between V and J, which are trimmed by 4 bases and 2 bases respectively. Using the deep immunoSEQ assay, multiplex PCR amplified TCR CDR3 regions from genomic DNA. Extracted genomic DNA from each cell subset was distributed evenly across all wells of several immunoSEQ 96-well plates, and each plate was treated as a replicate. For sorted subsets, 200 to 250 ng of genomic DNA, equivalent to 30,000 or so T cell genomes, went into each replicate PCR. Purified libraries were quantified with a Qubit 3.0 fluorometer, sized on a Bioanalyzer 2100, and re-quantified with the KAPA Library Quantification kit. Every immunoSEQ 96-well plate was sequenced on a dedicated single-read 150-cycle Illumina NextSeq 550 flow cell. The original methods were these. The immunoSEQ output contained only junctional sequences without quality scores, so filtering could not match that applied to full-length reads. Sequences were annotated with PyIR, a Python wrapper for IgBLAST v1.9, and V/J genes and CDR3 were assigned using IMGT germline references. Reads with weak V/J assignments (E-value above 1e-6), missing CDR3, stop codons, out-of-frame junctions, or ambiguous translated residues were removed. A V3J clonotype was defined by an identical inferred V gene, J gene, and CDR3 amino acid sequence. To compute the percentage overlap between repertoires, the number of shared unique clonotypes was divided by the size of the smaller repertoire. RTK rarefaction, the Chao1 estimator, and Recon v2.1 estimates of unobserved clonotypes were used to assess repertoire richness. For all TCRbeta clonotypes obtained by the gDNA method from a few donors, generation probabilities were computed with OLGA. Drawn from immuneACCESS, this table holds only the in-frame rearrangements with V and J called that TCRdb kept. Clones are partly lost; checked studies trace under half to an unresolved V gene and leave the rest unexplained. From that table come the V and J calls and clone size; the DNA was used to work out D and trimming. Present in this sample are about 1.1 million clones, 60% to 80% of which were seen just once. The top ten constitute 0.85% to 1% of the sample.

Healthy HIV-negative adults with no recently reported acute infections or vaccinations were included as donors. Every donor was a Caucasian adult living in Nashville, Tennessee, USA. CD4+ T cells were enriched by magnetic negative selection, after which naive cells were positively selected on CD45RA and the negative fraction was taken as the memory subset. After blood collection by leukapheresis, PBMCs were isolated using Ficoll-Histopaque density gradient centrifugation and then cryopreserved in the vapor phase of liquid nitrogen. Analytical flow cytometry was used to check the purity and quantity of each magnetically sorted T cell population. Each sorted fraction had its genomic DNA isolated and then quantified by UV absorbance on a Nanodrop 2000c. The paper as a whole reports these results and caveats: Larger estimated clonotype richness was generally found for naive subsets than for memory subsets. The genetic and exposure-history diversity represented was limited by the small number of donors. Even with the large sequencing depth, rarefaction of the sorted-subset datasets indicated that sequencing was incomplete. Higher generation probabilities were observed for clonotypes shared by all four sorted-subset donors than for non-shared clonotypes. Sampling was restricted to blood, and TCR repertoires in tissues likely differ from the TCR repertoires found in blood. Pairwise subsampling led to the expectation that sequencing depth would affect the degree of clonotype sharing among donors. About 5% of naive CD4, 3.5% of naive CD8, approximately 2% of memory CD4, and about 0.4% of memory CD8 clonotypes were shared across several donors.

Sequenced: memory CD4+ T cells from PBMCs. This specimen's cell subset or site label, per the study, means: CD45RA-negative fraction. The TCR sequence derives from a man aged 18 to 35 in good health. Some clones in this sample may be carry-over from other donors' samples. Rearrangement joined TRBV28 to TRBJ1-3; 5 matching bases give a weak D call of TRBD1. The DNA sequence follows: TGTGCCAGCAGTTGGGGGGCTGGAAACACCATATATTTT. The resulting protein is CASSWGAGNTIYF.